Below, 13 T cell receptor beta chains from the same sample are listed, as sequenced in a study of blood T cells in healthy people across ages. Next came a second PCR, run for about 7 to 12 cycles, which used a sample-barcoded 5' primer along with a J-beta primer mix. TCRdb ran MiXCR on the 5' RACE reads and lists one entry per CDR3 protein. This table has about 290,000 distinct CDR3 sequences, roughly 26% appearing once. The specimen was blood. The receptors shown here come from a woman aged 70-85 years in good health.

The rearrangement joins TRBV6-1 to TRBJ2-2; D gene uncertain. This CDR3 region has 13 residues. Deletions cut 1 base from V and 7 bases from J, with 7 bases between. In germline, CDR1 is MNHNS, CDR2 SASEGT. CDR3 DNA sequence: TGTGCCAGCAGTGAAGTTCTGGGCGGGGAGCTGTTTTTT. Translated, it gives CASSEVLGGELFF.

The sample holds one count of this clonotype. Just one base apart from a much larger clone, this may be a read error. This chain uses TRBV6-1 with TRBJ2-7; D call uncertain. The CDR3 is 12 residues long. Deletions cut 6 bases from V and 8 bases from J, with 14 bases between. Germline lookup yields CDR1 MNHNS and CDR2 SASEGT. CDR3 loop: CASRATIYKQYF. DNA for the CDR3: TGTGCCAGCAGAGCCACTATTTACAAGCAGTACTTC.

The table lists this clonotype with a few counts. V is TRBV12-3 or TRBV12-4 and J is TRBJ1-5; D gene unclear. Trimming pared 6 bases from V and 3 bases from J, leaving 15 bases between. CDR3 length equals 15 residues. CDR3 in DNA: TGTGCCAGCAGATCGGGGAGCGGGCACAATCAGCCCCAGCATTTT. Protein sequence: CASRSGSGHNQPQHF.

Only a few counts were recorded for this clonotype. CDR3 in DNA: TGCAGTGCTGCTCTGAGCGGGACCTCATACAATGAGCAGTTCTTC. It yields the protein CSAALSGTSYNEQFF. The chain has TRBV20-1 and TRBJ2-1; TRBD2 aligns across 7 bases. CDR1 is DFQATT, CDR2 SNEGSKA, per germline (reference sequence). Trimming removed 5 bases from V and 4 bases from J; junction bases left unmatched: 11. CDR3 length equals 15 residues.

This clonotype was counted only a few times. The V gene is TRBV5-6, the J gene TRBJ2-5; a weak D match, TRBD2 (6 bases). The germline V gene encodes CDR1 SGHDT and CDR2 YYEEEE. The CDR3 sequence is 12 residues long. V dropped 7 bases and J dropped 7 bases, with 14 bases sitting between them. This chain's CDR3 is CASALGLATQYF. In DNA, the CDR3 is TGTGCCAGCGCCTTGGGACTGGCGACCCAGTACTTC.

This clonotype was counted many times. The chain recombines TRBV5-1 with TRBJ2-3; D may be TRBD2 (5 bases). Germline V gives CDR1 SGHRS, CDR2 YFSETQ. Between the trimmed V and J ends, which lost 4 bases and 3 bases, there was a span of 15 bases. The CDR3 totals 15 residues. CDR3 amino acids: CASSLWRVRTDTQYF. The CDR3 bases are TGCGCCAGCAGCCTCTGGCGGGTCAGGACAGATACGCAGTATTTT.

The chain joins TRBV5-1 to TRBJ2-7, with D perhaps given as TRBD1 or TRBD2 (5 bases each). The CDR3 length is 16 residues. Germline assignment: CDR1 SGHRS and CDR2 YFSETQ. Deletions cut 0 bases from V and 0 bases from J, with 13 bases between. In DNA form, the CDR3 reads TGCGCCAGCAGCTTGGTATCGGGGCCCAGCTCCTACGAGCAGTACTTC. Encoded protein: CASSLVSGPSSYEQYF.

V usage is TRBV6-6 and J usage is TRBJ2-5, with a possible D match to TRBD2 (6 bases). Between the trimmed V and J ends, which lost 7 bases and 4 bases, there was a span of 19 bases. This CDR3 comprises 15 residues. The germline V gene has CDR1 MNHNY and CDR2 SVGAGI (reference sequence). This CDR3 is CASTKSREWGETQYF. CDR3 bases: TGTGCCAGCACCAAAAGCCGGGAGTGGGGAGAGACCCAGTACTTC.

This clonotype was seen more than once but under ten times. This rearrangement joins TRBV20-1 to TRBJ2-7; D is undetermined. V shed 6 bases and J shed 0 bases, with 15 bases lying between them. The CDR3 extends over 14 amino acids. CDR1 is DFQATT and CDR2 is SNEGSKA in the germline V gene (reference sequence). CDR3 sequence: CSAETGRASYEQYF. In DNA form, the CDR3 reads TGCAGTGCCGAAACGGGCAGAGCCTCCTACGAGCAGTACTTC.

In this sample, this clonotype turned up once. The rearrangement links TRBV28 to TRBJ2-3; 8 bases are shared with TRBD2. V gave up 7 bases and J gave up 4 bases; unmatched junction bases: 10. The length of the CDR3 is 15 residues. Germline V CDR1 and CDR2: MDHEN, SYDVKM. CDR3 in amino acids: CASNGSGRGSDTQYF. The CDR3 nucleotides read TGTGCCAGCAACGGCTCCGGGAGGGGATCAGATACGCAGTATTTT.

This clonotype has just a few counts. The gene calls are TRBV28 and TRBJ2-3, with 7 bases identical to TRBD2. Germline loops: CDR1 MDHEN, CDR2 SYDVKM. This CDR3 has 15 amino acids. Unmatched junction bases numbered 7, after V lost 6 bases and J lost 1 base. CDR3 sequence: CASREASGGTDTQYF. CDR3 sequence (DNA): TGTGCCAGCAGAGAAGCTAGCGGTGGCACAGATACGCAGTATTTT.

This clonotype showed up just a few times. The chain has TRBV5-1 and TRBJ2-6; D call uncertain. This CDR3 comprises 16 residues. Germline lookup yields CDR1 SGHRS and CDR2 YFSETQ. V was clipped by 4 bases and J by 0 bases, with 11 bases between them. Written as DNA, the CDR3 is TGCGCCAGCAGCCGAGATCTGAGCTCTGGGGCCAACGTCCTGACTTTC. This translates into CASSRDLSSGANVLTF.

CDR3 protein: CSAVPTKGVSGNTIYF. In nucleotides, the CDR3 is TGCAGTGCGGTCCCTACGAAGGGGGTCTCTGGAAACACCATATATTTT. The chain employs TRBV20-1 and TRBJ1-3, with D tentatively TRBD1 (6 bases). In germline, CDR1 is DFQATT, CDR2 SNEGSKA (reference sequence). The CDR3 is 16 amino acids. V lost 6 bases and J 0 bases, leaving 18 bases between the germline ends.